The next 2 T cell receptor beta chains were all read from a single sample in a study of T cells in localized non-small cell lung cancer. The repertoire was sequenced with immunoSEQ multiplex PCR; TCRdb's copy has only in-frame clones and lacks some. This sample has some 21,000 clones, with approximately 88% found just once. Sequenced here: peripheral blood mononuclear cells, sampled before any cancer treatment. The receptors originated from a male donor older than 55 with stage II lung adenocarcinoma.

The rearrangement links TRBV6-5 to TRBJ1-5; D uncertain. CDR3 length: 16 amino acids. CDR1 MNHEY and CDR2 SVGAGI come from the germline V gene. V was clipped by 4 bases and J by 3 bases, with 16 bases between them. CDR3: CASSSRVPVFNQPQHF. The CDR3 bases are TGTGCCAGCAGTTCCCGCGTCCCTGTTTTCAATCAGCCCCAGCATTTT.

Worth noting for this clone: Sequence at one end of the junction differs from germline and may be a read error. J is TRBJ2-1 and V is TRBV13; TRBD1 is a possible D gene (5 bases). CDR1 is PRHDT and CDR2 is FYEKMQ in the germline V gene (reference sequence). The CDR3 has 15 amino acids. CDR3 sequence: CASSLGVGSYNEQFF. The DNA for the CDR3 is TGTGCCAGCAGCCTAGGGGTTGGATCCTACAATGAGCAGTTCTTC. The complete variable domain, with remaining parts taken from reference TRBV13 and TRBJ2-1, reads AAGVIQSPRHLIKEKRETATLKCYPIPRHDTVYWYQQGPGQDPQFLISFYEKMQSDKGSIPDRFSAQQFSDYHSELNMSSLELGDSALYFCASSLGVGSYNEQFFGPGTRLTVL.